These T cell receptor beta chains were read from a single sample in a study of metastatic and nonmetastatic thyroid tumors. Using MiXCR, TCRdb reanalyzed the PCR reads. This sample has 35,000 to 45,000 clones, with 3% to 3.5% found just once. Sequenced: blood. These receptors all come from a female donor with papillary thyroid cancer or a benign thyroid nodule (not recorded which). Some clones in this sample may be carry-over from other donors' samples. The CDR3 runs from the conserved cysteine through the conserved F or W. Each record gives: D gene, J gene, V gene, clone size, CDR3 DNA, CDR3 protein. D genes are given only for firm matches. Not all rows give a size; the values are once, few, many and, for expanded clones, a class.

-	TRBJ2-2	TRBV6-1	-	TGTGCCAGTTTGGGGAGCGACCGCGCGAACACCGGGGAGCTGTTTTTT	CASLGSDRANTGELFF
TRBD1	TRBJ2-1	TRBV7-2	many	TGTGCCAGCAGCCAACGGACAGGGGGGGATGAGCAGTTCTTC	CASSQRTGGDEQFF
TRBD1	TRBJ2-1	TRBV20-1	many	TGCAGTGCCCCAGGACAGGGCATAGCGCATGAGCAGTTCTTC	CSAPGQGIAHEQFF
TRBD1	TRBJ2-3	TRBV12-3/TRBV12-4	many	TGTGCCAGCAGTAAGACAGGGGGCGCAGATACGCAGTATTTT	CASSKTGGADTQYF
-	TRBJ2-2	TRBV28	many	TGTGCCAGCAGTTTATGGGAGAACACCGGGGAGCTGTTTTTT	CASSLWENTGELFF
-	TRBJ1-1	TRBV6-1	many	TGTGCCAGCACTCGACACAACACTGAAGCTTTCTTT	CASTRHNTEAFF
-	TRBJ2-1	TRBV6-2/TRBV6-3	many	TGTGCCAGCAGTTACCTAATATCCCGGGAGATTTCCTACAATGAGCAGTTCTTC	CASSYLISREISYNEQFF
-	TRBJ2-1	TRBV9	many	TGTGCCAGCAGCGTGTCAGGTACCAATGAGCAGTTCTTC	CASSVSGTNEQFF
-	TRBJ2-3	TRBV27	-	TGTGCCAGCAGTTTACCAGGTAGCACAGATACGCAGTATTTT	CASSLPGSTDTQYF
-	TRBJ2-7	TRBV7-9	-	TGTGCCAGCAGCTTAGCCGTAGGCGCCACCTACGAGCAGTACTTC	CASSLAVGATYEQYF
-	TRBJ2-7	TRBV29-1	many	TGCAGCGTTGAAGGCGACAGGGAGGGATCCTACGAGCAGTACTTC	CSVEGDREGSYEQYF
TRBD1	TRBJ2-3	TRBV20-1	-	TGCAGTGCTAGAGATCCAGGGGGCCGGGTGTGGGATACGCAGTATTTT	CSARDPGGRVWDTQYF
-	TRBJ2-7	TRBV7-9	many	TGTGCCAGCAGCTTTAGGGGCGGGGACGAGCAGTACTTC	CASSFRGGDEQYF
-	TRBJ1-2	TRBV24-1	many	TGTGCCACCAGTGATTTGCAAGTCGGTAACTATGGCTACACCTTC	CATSDLQVGNYGYTF
-	TRBJ2-1	TRBV6-2/TRBV6-3	few	TGTGCCAGCAGTGTAGGGGCGGACCCGGACAATGAGCAGTTCTTC	CASSVGADPDNEQFF
-	TRBJ2-1	TRBV7-6	few	TGTGCCAGCAGCTTATTTGATAGCGACCACAATGAGCAGTTCTTC	CASSLFDSDHNEQFF
-	TRBJ2-7	TRBV6-1	-	TGTGCCGCGGCCGTGACTATCTACGAGCAGTACTTC	CAAAVTIYEQYF
-	TRBJ2-2	TRBV18	medium-sized	TGTGCCAGCTCATATTCCGGGGCCCGTGAGGAGCTGTTTTTT	CASSYSGAREELFF
-	TRBJ2-1	TRBV5-4	many	TGTGCCAGCAGCTTGGAGCCCAACAATGAGCAGTTCTTC	CASSLEPNNEQFF
TRBD2	TRBJ2-3	TRBV6-5	few	TGTGCCAGCAGTTACTCGGCGGGAGGGGCAGATACGCAGTATTTT	CASSYSAGGADTQYF
-	TRBJ2-7	TRBV19	many	TGTGCCAGTAGTATAGCGGGGACTGTTTACGAGCAGTACTTC	CASSIAGTVYEQYF
TRBD2	TRBJ2-1	TRBV19	few	TGTGCCAGTAGTAGACTAGCGGGGGCAAACAATGAGCAGTTCTTC	CASSRLAGANNEQFF
TRBD2	TRBJ2-7	TRBV6-5	few	TGTGCCAGCAGTTCATGGGAGGGAAAAACCTACGAGCAATACTTC	CASSSWEGKTYEQYF
TRBD1	TRBJ1-4	TRBV6-1	-	TGTGCCAGCACTAACGGACAGGGAGAGTATGAAAAACTGTTTTTT	CASTNGQGEYEKLFF
-	TRBJ2-7	TRBV12-3/TRBV12-4	-	TGTGCCAGCAGTGATGGGGAAGCTATGAAGCAGTACTTC	CASSDGEAMKQYF
-	TRBJ1-3	TRBV6-1	-	TGTGCCAGCAGTGAAAGTAGAAACACCATATATTTT	CASSESRNTIYF
-	TRBJ2-1	TRBV30	few	TGTGCCTGGAGCCAGCAGGACCCAACCTACAATGAGCAGTCCTTC	CAWSQQDPTYNEQSF
TRBD2	TRBJ2-2	TRBV9	many	TGTGCCAGCAGCCCTCGGACTAGCGCCGGGGAGCTGTTTTTT	CASSPRTSAGELFF
-	TRBJ2-1	TRBV19	-	TGTGCCAGTAGTGCAATTGGTAGTAATGAGCAGTTCTTC	CASSAIGSNEQFF
TRBD1	TRBJ1-5	TRBV19	many	TGTGCCAGTAGTGTTGACAGGGGGCGAGTTCAGCCCCAGCATTTT	CASSVDRGRVQPQHF
-	TRBJ2-7	TRBV20-1	-	TGCAGTGCTCGATCAACCCCCCGTCGCGAGCAGTACTTC	CSARSTPRREQYF
-	TRBJ1-5	TRBV28	many	TGTGCCAGCAGCCACCGAAGGGGGTCTAATCAGCCCCAGCATTTT	CASSHRRGSNQPQHF
TRBD1	TRBJ2-2	TRBV12-3/TRBV12-4	few	TGTGCCAGCAGTTCCCGGAGACAGGGCTGTGCGAACACCGGGGAGCTGTTTTTT	CASSSRRQGCANTGELFF
-	TRBJ2-7	TRBV11-2	few	TGTGCCAGCAGCTTAGGAGTCAGGACCTACGAGCAGTACTTC	CASSLGVRTYEQYF
TRBD2	TRBJ2-6	TRBV7-3	many	TGTGCCAGCAGCTTCTCAGCGGGATCTAGTGCTGGGGCCAACGTCCTGACTTTC	CASSFSAGSSAGANVLTF
-	TRBJ2-7	TRBV10-2	many	TGCGCCAGCACGCAGGCGGCTTACGAGCAGTACTTC	CASTQAAYEQYF
-	TRBJ2-2	TRBV11-3	many	TGTGCCTCAACGGGGGTTCTCACCGGGGAGCTGTTTTTT	CASTGVLTGELFF
-	TRBJ1-5	TRBV6-1	few	TGTGCCAGCAGAGAAGATCAGCCCCAGCATTTT	CASREDQPQHF
TRBD1	TRBJ1-1	TRBV11-2	many	TGTGCCAGCAGCCCAGGCCCAGGGGGGAAGAACACTGAAGCTTTCTTT	CASSPGPGGKNTEAFF
-	TRBJ2-2	TRBV3-1	few	TGTGCCAGCAGCCAGCAGGGAGGCGGGGAGCTGTTTTTT	CASSQQGGGELFF
TRBD1	TRBJ2-7	TRBV6-1	-	TGTGCCAGCAGACCCACAGGGGCCTACGAGCAGTACTTC	CASRPTGAYEQYF
-	TRBJ1-3	TRBV6-1	-	TGTGCCAGCAGTACACAAATCGGATACTCTGGAAACACCATATATTTT	CASSTQIGYSGNTIYF
-	TRBJ1-6	TRBV30	few	TGTGCCTGGAGTCGAGGGGCTGGGGCGGGGGATAATTCACCCCTCCACTTT	CAWSRGAGAGDNSPLHF
TRBD2	TRBJ2-3	TRBV2	-	TGTGCCAGCAGTGAAAGGCTAGCGGGCACAGATACGCAGTATTTT	CASSERLAGTDTQYF
-	TRBJ1-5	TRBV5-5	few	TGTGCCAGCAGCTTGCTGGTTAGCAATCAGCCCCAGCATTTT	CASSLLVSNQPQHF
-	TRBJ2-1	TRBV2	many	TGTGCCAGCACCGAGTCGAGATCCTACAATGAGCAGTTCTTC	CASTESRSYNEQFF
-	TRBJ2-7	TRBV27	many	TGTGCCAGCAGTACCTCGACAGAGTGGCACGAGCAGTACTTC	CASSTSTEWHEQYF
-	TRBJ2-7	TRBV6-5	-	TGTGCCAGCAGTTACGGGAAGACCTTTGGGGAGCAGTACTTC	CASSYGKTFGEQYF
TRBD2	TRBJ2-4	TRBV12-3/TRBV12-4	many	TGTGCCAGCAGTTCGGGGGTCGGGACTAGCGGGACCGGAAACATTCAGTACTTC	CASSSGVGTSGTGNIQYF
-	TRBJ1-6	TRBV28	many	TGTGCCACGGGCACCGGAGGATATAATTCACCCCTCCACTTT	CATGTGGYNSPLHF